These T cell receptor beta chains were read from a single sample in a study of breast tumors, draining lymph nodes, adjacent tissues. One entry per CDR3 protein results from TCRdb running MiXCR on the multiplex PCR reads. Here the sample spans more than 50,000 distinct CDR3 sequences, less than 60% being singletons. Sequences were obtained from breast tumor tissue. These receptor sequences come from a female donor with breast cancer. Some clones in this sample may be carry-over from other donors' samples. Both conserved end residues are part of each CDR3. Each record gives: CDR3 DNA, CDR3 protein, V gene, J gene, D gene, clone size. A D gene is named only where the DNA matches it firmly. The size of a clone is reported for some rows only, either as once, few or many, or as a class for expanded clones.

cdr3_nt: TGTGCCACCAGCAGTATCCCATACAATGAGCAGTTCTTC
cdr3_aa: CATSSIPYNEQFF
v_call: TRBV15
j_call: TRBJ2-1
d_call: NA
clone_size: few

cdr3_nt: TGTGCCACCAGTGATCCCAGGGGAGGTGAAAAACTGTTTTTT
cdr3_aa: CATSDPRGGEKLFF
v_call: TRBV24-1
j_call: TRBJ1-4
d_call: NA
clone_size: NA

cdr3_nt: TGTGCCACCAGCGGAGGACAGGGGGTTTGTCCTGGAAACACCATATATTTT
cdr3_aa: CATSGGQGVCPGNTIYF
v_call: TRBV15
j_call: TRBJ1-3
d_call: TRBD1
clone_size: many

cdr3_nt: TGTGCCAGCAGCGCCCGACAGGGGGCAACCTACGAGCAGTACTTC
cdr3_aa: CASSARQGATYEQYF
v_call: TRBV7-6
j_call: TRBJ2-7
d_call: TRBD1
clone_size: NA

cdr3_nt: TGTGCCAGCAGTTTAGGTAGGGCGGGATTGAACACCGGGGAGCTGTTTTTT
cdr3_aa: CASSLGRAGLNTGELFF
v_call: TRBV12-3/TRBV12-4
j_call: TRBJ2-2
d_call: NA
clone_size: NA

cdr3_nt: TGTGCCAGTAGTATAGGGCAGGGTACGGCTGAAGCTTTCTTT
cdr3_aa: CASSIGQGTAEAFF
v_call: TRBV19
j_call: TRBJ1-1
d_call: NA
clone_size: NA

cdr3_nt: TGCAGCGCTAGGGGAGGCGGGAGGGCCGGGAACACCGGGGAGCTGTTTTTT
cdr3_aa: CSARGGGRAGNTGELFF
v_call: TRBV20-1
j_call: TRBJ2-2
d_call: TRBD2
clone_size: NA

cdr3_nt: TGCAGCGTTCGGTGGGCTGCCACTGAAGCTTTCTTT
cdr3_aa: CSVRWAATEAFF
v_call: TRBV29-1
j_call: TRBJ1-1
d_call: NA
clone_size: many

cdr3_nt: TGTGCCAGCACCCACGGGGCGGAACCCCCTTTACTTGAGCAGTTCTTC
cdr3_aa: CASTHGAEPPLLEQFF
v_call: TRBV6-2/TRBV6-3
j_call: TRBJ2-1
d_call: NA
clone_size: many

cdr3_nt: TGCGCCAGCAGCCAAGACTATGGGGGGATATCCTACGAGCAGTACTTC
cdr3_aa: CASSQDYGGISYEQYF
v_call: TRBV4-1
j_call: TRBJ2-7
d_call: NA
clone_size: NA

cdr3_nt: TGTGCCACCAGTGAAAGGGACAGTAGCTCCTACAATGAGCAGTTCTTC
cdr3_aa: CATSERDSSSYNEQFF
v_call: TRBV24-1
j_call: TRBJ2-1
d_call: TRBD1
clone_size: once

cdr3_nt: TGTGCCAGCAGTGAATATGTTAGTGAGCAGTTCTTC
cdr3_aa: CASSEYVSEQFF
v_call: TRBV25-1
j_call: TRBJ2-1
d_call: NA
clone_size: NA

cdr3_nt: TGTGCCAGCAGCGTGGCCGGGGTTAGCACAGATACGCAGCATTTT
cdr3_aa: CASSVAGVSTDTQHF
v_call: TRBV7-3
j_call: TRBJ1-5
d_call: NA
clone_size: NA

cdr3_nt: TGCAGTGCAAGCCCTACTAGCGGGGGGGCCCAAGAGACCCAGTACTTC
cdr3_aa: CSASPTSGGAQETQYF
v_call: TRBV20-1
j_call: TRBJ2-5
d_call: TRBD2
clone_size: NA

cdr3_nt: TGCAGTGCGTCACCCAAGGGGGACGAGCAGTACTTC
cdr3_aa: CSASPKGDEQYF
v_call: TRBV20-1
j_call: TRBJ2-7
d_call: NA
clone_size: NA

cdr3_nt: TGTGCCAGCAGCTCGGGACAGGGGGCGCATCAGCCCCAGCATTTT
cdr3_aa: CASSSGQGAHQPQHF
v_call: TRBV7-2
j_call: TRBJ1-5
d_call: TRBD1
clone_size: many

cdr3_nt: TGTGCCAGCAGCTTAGGATCCGGGACTAGCGGGAGGCAAGATACGCAGTATTTT
cdr3_aa: CASSLGSGTSGRQDTQYF
v_call: TRBV11-2
j_call: TRBJ2-3
d_call: TRBD2
clone_size: NA

cdr3_nt: TGTGCCTGGAGTGTAGGGGCCGGGGAGCTGTTTTTT
cdr3_aa: CAWSVGAGELFF
v_call: TRBV30
j_call: TRBJ2-2
d_call: NA
clone_size: NA